Sequencing of this TCR beta chain was carried out in a study of blood T cell repertoires in COVID-19. Background on the study: From T cells, B-cell-depleted T cells, or PBMCs came the material, which was cDNA or gDNA.

Profiled with immunoSEQ multiplex PCR; TCRdb holds only in-frame clones, not every one. The sample includes approximately 170,000 clones, around nine tenths of them seen just once. CDR3 length: 16 amino acids. Germline loops: CDR1 SGHTA, CDR2 FQGNSA. V lost 2 bases and J 0 bases, leaving 11 bases between the germline ends. The sequenced material came from peripheral blood. This sequence joins TRBV7-2 and TRBJ1-5; the D is unclear. This clonotype was obtained from a man between 65 and 85 years old with acute or convalescent COVID-19. CDR3 residues: CASSLNGGDSNQPQHF. The CDR3 DNA is TGTGCCAGCAGCTTAAACGGAGGAGATAGCAATCAGCCCCAGCATTTT.